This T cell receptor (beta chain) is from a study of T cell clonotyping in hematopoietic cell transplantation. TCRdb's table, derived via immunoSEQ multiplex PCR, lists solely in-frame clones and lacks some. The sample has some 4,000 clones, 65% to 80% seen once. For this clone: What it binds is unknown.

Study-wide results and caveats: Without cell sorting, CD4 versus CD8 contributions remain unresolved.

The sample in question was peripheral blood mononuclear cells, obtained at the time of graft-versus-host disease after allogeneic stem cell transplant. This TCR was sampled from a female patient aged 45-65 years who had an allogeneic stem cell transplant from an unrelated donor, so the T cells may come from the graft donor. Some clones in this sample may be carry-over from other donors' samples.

CDR3 sequence reads: CASSMGVTGELFF. DNA for the CDR3: TGTGCCAGTAGTATGGGGGTCACCGGGGAGCTGTTTTTT. The rearrangement uses TRBV19 and TRBJ2-2, with D possibly being TRBD1 or TRBD2 (5 bases each). Trimming took off 3 bases at V and 4 bases at J, with 6 bases between the two ends. This CDR3 region has 13 residues. Germline assignment: CDR1 LNHDA and CDR2 SQIVND (reference sequence).